A selection of T cell receptor beta chains follows, all from one sample in a study of cytomegalovirus exposure and HLA in healthy donors. Data came from immunoSEQ multiplex PCR; TCRdb stores just in-frame clones and leaves some out. The profile shows around 150,000 clones, 70% to 80% of them singletons. Sample: PBMCs. The receptors come from a man aged 40-55 years in good health and CMV-seronegative. CDR3s leave out the opening cysteine and the closing phenylalanine or tryptophan.

V gene: TRBV4-1; CDR3 protein: ASSQNPDRATGELF
V gene: TRBV11-3; CDR3 protein: ASSLDATGVHEQY
V gene: TRBV4-3; CDR3 protein: ASSQEGARAQY
V gene: TRBV19; CDR3 protein: ASSVRGDRGRETQY
V gene: TRBV11-1; CDR3 protein: ASSLAAGSSYEQY
V gene: TRBV7-2; CDR3 protein: ASSSAHRTVNTQY
V gene: TRBV20-1; CDR3 protein: SASSGNEQF
V gene: TRBV9; CDR3 protein: ASSGRAISGANVLT
V gene: TRBV5-1; CDR3 protein: ASSLDSGRREKLF
V gene: TRBV7-2; CDR3 protein: ASSPQSLAGGPQY
V gene: TRBV5-6; CDR3 protein: ASSSGGYEQY
V gene: TRBV4-1; CDR3 protein: ASSQVPLAGTDTQY
V gene: TRBV7-8; CDR3 protein: ASSRDRGYGYT
V gene: TRBV28; CDR3 protein: ANRRDYEQY
V gene: TRBV19; CDR3 protein: ATITGLDYGNYGYT
V gene: TRBV30; CDR3 protein: AWSATATNEKLF
V gene: TRBV19; CDR3 protein: ASSMRTGNTGELF
V gene: TRBV5-1; CDR3 protein: ASSTGGSYEQY
V gene: TRBV18; CDR3 protein: ASSPLRTSGSTDTQY
V gene: TRBV9; CDR3 protein: ASSVGTGFYEQY
V gene: TRBV4-2; CDR3 protein: ASSLQGVNTEAF
V gene: TRBV18; CDR3 protein: ASSPAGTPTPHEQY
V gene: TRBV5-1; CDR3 protein: ASSLSQGYEQY
V gene: TRBV6-5; CDR3 protein: ASSYPGGADTGELF
V gene: TRBV27; CDR3 protein: ASSARGGANEQY
V gene: TRBV27; CDR3 protein: ASRRQGGYEQY